This T cell receptor (beta chain) was profiled in a study of cytomegalovirus exposure and HLA in healthy donors. This CDR3 contains 11 residues. In germline, CDR1 is MDHEN, CDR2 SYDVKM. The PCR made use of 60 Vbeta and 13 Jbeta primers. The method was immunoSEQ multiplex PCR; TCRdb's version includes in-frame clones alone and lacks a portion of them. The sample lists under 200,000 clones, over 75% occurring once. V and J are TRBV28 and TRBJ1-3, with D perhaps matching TRBD1 (5 bases). The specimen was PBMCs. The sequence derives from a woman aged 45-60 years in good health and CMV-seropositive. This chain's CDR3 is CAAKGVDTIYF. The DNA of the CDR3 is TGTGCGGCGAAAGGGGTGGACACCATATATTTT.